This T cell receptor beta chain appears in the sequencing data of a study of blood T cell repertoires in COVID-19. The CDR3 consists of 18 residues. Germline loops: CDR1 SNHLY, CDR2 FYNNEI. V was shortened by 3 bases and J by 4 bases, with 24 bases between the two germline ends. The method was immunoSEQ multiplex PCR; TCRdb's version includes in-frame clones alone and lacks a portion of them. This sample carries approximately 320,000 clones, 87% of them seen once, and the ten largest clones take about 8.9%. This clonotype was obtained from a woman aged 18-29 years who had recovered from COVID-19. V gene TRBV2 combines with J gene TRBJ1-1; D may be TRBD1 (6 bases). Sequencing used PBMCs or T cells enriched from blood (not recorded which). The CDR3 nucleotides are TGTGCCAGCAGTGATCCCCAGAGTTACAGGGTAAGGGGCACTGAAGCTTTCTTT. Translation gives CASSDPQSYRVRGTEAFF.